This TCR beta chain is drawn from a study of T cells after somatic rescue of genetic block (dated by TCRdb to the early 2020s). Background for the entire study: What the study looked at was long-term robustness, specifically in a T-cell system that came about through somatic rescue of a genetic block in T-cell development.

The receptor library was made with the immunoSEQ multiplex PCR assay. TCRdb retrieved this table from immuneACCESS and kept in-frame rearrangements only. Not all clones are present; in checked studies, unresolved V genes account for under half, and no reason is known for the remainder. The sample includes 55,000 to 70,000 clones, with about nine tenths observed a single time. The top ten clones comprise about 3% of the sample. Based on the germline V gene, the CDR1 and CDR2 sequences are SGHTA and FQGNSA. V is cut back by 2 bases and J by 4 bases, with 8 bases in the junction unmatched. CDR3 length: 16 amino acids, cysteine to phenylalanine. Just CDR3 DNA is preserved here, 48 bases in frame from base 1. Regarding this clone: Its target antigen remains unknown. No much larger clonotype is one base removed from it; base qualities were not supplied.

The sequence is built from TRBV7-2 and TRBJ2-7, with 10 junctional bases fitting TRBD2. Source material: peripheral blood mononuclear cells (PBMCs). This sequence was found in a man aged 35 to 55. The CDR3 protein sequence reads: CASSLNPLAGLYEQYF. The nucleotide sequence reads TGTGCCAGCAGCTTAAATCCACTAGCGGGGTTGTACGAGCAGTACTTC.